This T cell receptor (beta chain) was identified in a study of beta chain features in type 1 diabetes. Overall study results and limits: In all four CD4+ subsets, TCRB CDR3 length was significantly, moderately reduced in type 1 diabetes. A pattern of fewer insertions and more deletions at VDJ junctions was seen in type 1 diabetes patients. Within patients, naive, central memory and Treg TCRB repertoires seemed more similar than within healthy donors. PCR, the amplification step, might favor shorter templates, equally in patients and controls.

As every portion of the isolated RNA was reverse transcribed, the sequencing read expressed TCRB transcripts. Some clones are missing from TCRdb's copy, which holds only in-frame ones; the method was immunoSEQ multiplex PCR. The table has 600,000 to 700,000 clones, 12% seen once. In this sample, this clone turned up a few times. The antigen is unknown. One heparinised draw of blood, averaging about 120 mL, came from each donor. Germline loops: CDR1 SGHRS, CDR2 YFSETQ. The CDR3 contains 15 residues. V gave up 4 bases and J gave up 2 bases; unmatched junction bases: 5. The receptor was isolated from a man aged 25 to 40 with type 1 diabetes. V gene TRBV5-1 combines with J gene TRBJ1-5; 8 positions agree with TRBD1. The specimen sequenced was naive CD4+ T cells from blood. The CDR3 region is CASSLLGQGNQPQHF. Here the CDR3 DNA reads TGCGCCAGCAGCCTCCTGGGACAGGGCAATCAGCCCCAGCATTTT.